A selection of T cell receptor beta chains follows, all from one sample in a study of blood T cell repertoires in COVID-19. Sequencing used immunoSEQ multiplex PCR; TCRdb keeps in-frame clones, though not all of them. Of fewer than 200,000 clones in the sample, 70% to 90% are singletons; the top ten hold roughly 20%. The sequenced material came from peripheral blood. Source of these receptors: a man between 65 and 85 years old with active or convalescent COVID-19. CDR3s include the opening cysteine and the closing phenylalanine or tryptophan. The D gene is left open where the match is weak. Some rows have no size entry. The others give once, few or many, or a class for an expanded clone.

D	J	V	size	DNA	CDR3
.	TRBJ1-2	TRBV30	.	TGTGCCTGGAGTGCCCAACGGGGAGGCTACACCTTC	CAWSAQRGGYTF
.	TRBJ1-6	TRBV7-2	.	TGTGCCAGCAACCTTAACAGGAGCTCCTATAATTCACCCCTCCACTTT	CASNLNRSSYNSPLHF
TRBD2	TRBJ2-5	TRBV3-1/TRBV3-2	.	TGTGCCAGCAGGTGGGGACTAGCGGGAGAGACCCAGTACTTC	CASRWGLAGETQYF
.	TRBJ1-1	TRBV9	.	TGTGCCAGCAGCGTAGGAGGGACTGAAGCTTTCTTT	CASSVGGTEAFF
.	TRBJ1-2	TRBV7-2	.	TGTGCCAGCAGCTTAGGAGAAGTTTATGGCTACACCTTC	CASSLGEVYGYTF
TRBD1	TRBJ2-1	TRBV7-8	.	TGTGCCAGCAGCCCTGGACAGGCCTCCTACAATGAGCAGTTCTTC	CASSPGQASYNEQFF
TRBD2	TRBJ2-7	TRBV7-2	.	TGTGCCAGCAGCTTAGTGGATAGCGGGAGGGTCTACGAGCAGTACTTC	CASSLVDSGRVYEQYF
TRBD2	TRBJ2-1	TRBV28	.	TGTGCCACCTTTCTAGCGGGAGGAGGGGGCAATGAGCAGTTCTTC	CATFLAGGGGNEQFF
TRBD1	TRBJ1-5	TRBV18	.	TGTGCCACCCGGACAGGGCGAAATCAGCCCCAGCATTTT	CATRTGRNQPQHF
TRBD1	TRBJ1-1	TRBV5-1	.	TGCGCCAGCACCGGACAGGGGAACACTGAAGCTTTCTTT	CASTGQGNTEAFF
.	TRBJ1-2	TRBV6-2/TRBV6-3	.	TGTGCCAGCAGTTACATCGGACAGTTGATCTTC	CASSYIGQLIF
TRBD2	TRBJ2-7	TRBV28	.	TGTGCCAGCAGGGAGGGAGGGCCCCTCCACTACGAGCAGTACTTC	CASREGGPLHYEQYF
.	TRBJ1-2	TRBV28	.	TGTGCCAGCAGTTTATTTGGACTCCCTATCTATGGCTACACCTTC	CASSLFGLPIYGYTF
TRBD1	TRBJ1-2	TRBV5-1	once	TGCGCCAGCAGCCGCGGAGAGGGGGCAGACGGCTACACCTTC	CASSRGEGADGYTF
TRBD1	TRBJ2-2	TRBV5-6	.	TGTGCCAGCAGTCCTACAGGGGGTAGTTCTGCCGGGGAGCTGTTTTTT	CASSPTGGSSAGELFF
TRBD1	TRBJ1-1	TRBV5-1	.	TGCGCCAGCAGCCTGGCCCGGGACAGTTGGTCGACCTACGAAGCTTTCTTT	CASSLARDSWSTYEAFF
.	TRBJ1-5	TRBV11-3	.	TGTGCCAGCAGCTCATCTTCAACGGGACACCTAAATCAGCCCCAGCATTTT	CASSSSSTGHLNQPQHF
TRBD1	TRBJ2-2	TRBV18	.	TGTGCCAGCTCAGAGACAGGGTCCGGGGAGCTGTTTTTT	CASSETGSGELFF
.	TRBJ1-4	TRBV6-6	.	TGTGCCAGCACCTACCCGGGGGGGTGGGAAAAACTGTTTTTT	CASTYPGGWEKLFF
.	TRBJ1-2	TRBV5-1	.	TGCGCCAGCAGCTTCTATGGCCCAGGGGCGCCGGGTGGCTACACCTTC	CASSFYGPGAPGGYTF